This entry concerns a single T cell receptor (beta chain). What it binds is not known. The V gene's germline CDR1 is SGHRS and CDR2 YFSETQ. V was pared by 5 bases and J by 2 bases, with 11 bases between. This CDR3 has 13 amino acids. These data come from a study of CD8+ T cells in alopecia areata. Study summary: Treated patients were given oral tofacitinib, which was dosed at 5 to 10 mg twice daily. Overall study results and limits: Under tofacitinib, fewer expanded CD8+ clones appeared among the top 100 scalp clones. Uncertainty about whether baseline CD8+ expansion is linked to response remains, with one nonresponder.

The treatment: oral pan-JAK inhibitor, 5-10 mg twice daily. Following extraction, RNA underwent reverse transcription to cDNA, which served as the sequencing template. This table comes from immunoSEQ multiplex PCR, and its TCRdb copy is limited to in-frame clones, with some not included. The top ten clones hold roughly 1.4% of a sample with 200,000 to 250,000 clones, less than 75% of them seen once. The source was CD4+ T cells sorted from blood, collected at week 4, from a patient treated with tofacitinib. The chain carries TRBV5-1 and TRBJ2-7, with D tentatively TRBD1 (5 bases). The receptor was isolated from a human donor with alopecia areata. CDR3 region: CASRETAPYEQYF. The CDR3 DNA sequence: TGCGCCAGCAGGGAGACAGCACCCTACGAGCAGTACTTC.